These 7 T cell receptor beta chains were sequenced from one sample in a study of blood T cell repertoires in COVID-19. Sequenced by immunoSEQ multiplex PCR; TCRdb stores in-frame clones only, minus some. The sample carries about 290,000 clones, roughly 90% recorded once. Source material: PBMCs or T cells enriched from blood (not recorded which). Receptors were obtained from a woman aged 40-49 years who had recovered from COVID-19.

The CDR3, as DNA: TGTGCCAGCAGTCGCGAGGGACAGGGAGGCTACGAGCAGTACTTC. Translated, it gives CASSREGQGGYEQYF. The chain carries TRBV6-5 and TRBJ2-7; 9 nucleotides line up with TRBD1. Germline CDR1 reads MNHEY; CDR2 reads SVGAGI. J was trimmed by 3 bases and V by 5 bases; bases with no gene match: 8. CDR3 size: 15 residues.

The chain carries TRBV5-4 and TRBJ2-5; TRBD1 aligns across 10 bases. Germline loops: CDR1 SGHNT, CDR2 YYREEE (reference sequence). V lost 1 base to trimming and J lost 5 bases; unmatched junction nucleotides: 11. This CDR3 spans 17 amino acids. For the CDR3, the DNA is TGTGCCAGCAGCTTGTCCCCGGGACAGGGGTTGGGGGAGACCCAGTACTTC. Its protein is CASSLSPGQGLGETQYF. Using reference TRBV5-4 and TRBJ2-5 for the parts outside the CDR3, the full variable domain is ETGVTQSPTHLIKTRGQQVTLRCSSQSGHNTVSWYQQALGQGPQFIFQYYREEENGRGNFPPRFSGLQFPNYSSELNVNALELDDSALYLCASSLSPGQGLGETQYFGPGTRLLVL.

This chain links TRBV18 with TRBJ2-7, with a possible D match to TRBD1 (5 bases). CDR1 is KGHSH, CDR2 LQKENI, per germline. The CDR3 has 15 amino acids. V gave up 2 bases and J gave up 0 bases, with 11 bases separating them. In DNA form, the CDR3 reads TGTGCCAGCTCACCAGTCGGACATAGCTCCTACGAGCAGTACTTC. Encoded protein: CASSPVGHSSYEQYF.

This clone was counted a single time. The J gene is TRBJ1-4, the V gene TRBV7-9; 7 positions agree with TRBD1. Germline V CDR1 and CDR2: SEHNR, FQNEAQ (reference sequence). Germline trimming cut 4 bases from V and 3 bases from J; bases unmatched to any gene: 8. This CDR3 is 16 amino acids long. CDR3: CASSWLQGISNEKLFF. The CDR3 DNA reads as TGTGCCAGCAGCTGGCTACAGGGGATATCTAATGAAAAACTGTTTTTT.

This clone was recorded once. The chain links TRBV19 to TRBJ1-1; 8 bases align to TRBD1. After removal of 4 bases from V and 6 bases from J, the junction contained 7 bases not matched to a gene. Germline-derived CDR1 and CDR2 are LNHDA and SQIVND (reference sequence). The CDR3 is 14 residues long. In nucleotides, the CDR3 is TGTGCCAGTAGTAAGGACAGGGCCAACGCTGAAGCTTTCTTT. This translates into CASSKDRANAEAFF.

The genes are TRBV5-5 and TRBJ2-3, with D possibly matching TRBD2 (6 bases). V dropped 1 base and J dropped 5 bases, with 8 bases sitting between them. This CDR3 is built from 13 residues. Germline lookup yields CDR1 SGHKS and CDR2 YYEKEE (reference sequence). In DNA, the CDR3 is TGTGCCAGCAGCTTGTGGGGGGAAGATACGCAGTATTTT. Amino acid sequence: CASSLWGEDTQYF. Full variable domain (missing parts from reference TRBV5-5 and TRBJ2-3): DAGVTQSPTHLIKTRGQQVTLRCSPISGHKSVSWYQQVLGQGPQFIFQYYEKEERGRGNFPDRFSARQFPNYSSELNVNALLLGDSALYLCASSLWGEDTQYFGPGTRLTVL.

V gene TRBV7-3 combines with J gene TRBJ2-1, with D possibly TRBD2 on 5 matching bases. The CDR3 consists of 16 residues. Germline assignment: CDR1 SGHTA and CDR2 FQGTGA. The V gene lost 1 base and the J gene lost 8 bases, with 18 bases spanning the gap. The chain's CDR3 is CASSLNPSPALHEQFF. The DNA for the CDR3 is TGTGCCAGCAGCTTAAATCCTAGCCCCGCCCTCCATGAGCAGTTCTTC.